This T cell receptor (beta chain) was recorded in a study of shared clonotypes between healthy human individuals. The V segment lost 6 bases and the J segment 0 bases; nucleotides outside the gene matches: 4. The germline V gene has CDR1 LNHDA and CDR2 SQIVND (reference sequence). This CDR3 comprises 15 residues. Findings and limits, study-wide: The donor pool, a small one, limited the genetic and exposure-history diversity represented.

Here immunoSEQ multiplex PCR was the method, and the copy in TCRdb shows in-frame clones only, minus some. The table has over a million clones, under 99% seen once; the top ten hold roughly 0.45%. In regard to this clone: No antigen is known for it.

The clonotype originates from a man aged 25 to 45 in good health. The V gene is TRBV19, the J gene TRBJ2-2; TRBD1 matches 7 bases. Sequencing was carried out using naive CD4+ T cells sorted from blood. Subset described: CD45RA+ positively selected. The CDR3 loop is CASSPRGPNTGELFF. In DNA, the CDR3 is TGTGCCAGTAGCCCTAGGGGGCCGAACACCGGGGAGCTGTTTTTT.